These 14 T cell receptor beta chains were sequenced from one sample in a study of cytomegalovirus exposure and HLA in healthy donors. Amplification used 60 Vbeta primers and 13 Jbeta primers. TCRdb's table, derived via immunoSEQ multiplex PCR, lists solely in-frame clones and lacks some. The table records about 140,000 clones, approximately 73% of them present only once. Sequenced input: PBMCs. The receptors here all came from a human donor in good health.

The V gene is TRBV2, the J gene TRBJ1-2, with 7 bases that match TRBD1. CDR3 size: 17 residues. V shed 3 bases and J 6 bases; nucleotides not matched to a gene: 16. Germline values: CDR1 SNHLY, CDR2 FYNNEI. As DNA, the CDR3 is TGTGCCAGCAGTGAGGGGGGACAGAGTAGGGCCTTCGATGGCTACACCTTC. Its translation is CASSEGGQSRAFDGYTF.

This chain links TRBV12-5 with TRBJ2-3, with TRBD2 matching 11 bases. Losses at the gene ends were 5 bases for V and 3 bases for J; bases not matched to a gene: 4. CDR3 length equals 15 residues. In germline, CDR1 is LGHNT, CDR2 FRNRAP. This CDR3 reads CASGPLAGATDTQYF. CDR3 sequence (DNA): TGTGCTAGTGGTCCACTAGCGGGAGCGACAGATACGCAGTATTTT. The entire variable domain, with the rest obtained from reference TRBV12-5 and TRBJ2-3, is as follows: DARVTQTPRHKVTEMGQEVTMRCQPILGHNTVFWYRQTMMQGLELLAYFRNRAPLDDSGMPKDRFSAEMPDATLATLKIQPSEPRDSAVYFCASGPLAGATDTQYFGPGTRLTVL.

The chain has TRBV5-6 and TRBJ2-1; D unclear. Per the germline V gene, CDR1 is SGHDT and CDR2 is YYEEEE. Trimming stripped 1 base from V and 4 bases from J, with 12 bases between. This CDR3 has 15 amino acids. The CDR3 region is CASSLPLSTYNEQFF. The CDR3 DNA is TGTGCCAGCAGCTTGCCCCTAAGCACGTACAATGAGCAGTTCTTC.

The chain uses TRBV5-6 and TRBJ2-1; TRBD2 matches at 8 bases. Unmatched junction bases numbered 7, after V lost 5 bases and J lost 6 bases. The CDR3 length is 14 residues. CDR1 SGHDT and CDR2 YYEEEE come from the germline V gene. The CDR3 spells CASRPAGGGNEQFF. The DNA of the CDR3 is TGTGCCAGCAGACCAGCCGGGGGGGGCAATGAGCAGTTCTTC.

V and J are TRBV6-5 and TRBJ1-1, with a tentative D call TRBD1 (5 bases). The CDR3 runs to 15 residues. V was shortened by 5 bases and J by 8 bases, with 21 bases between the two germline ends. Germline assignment: CDR1 MNHEY and CDR2 SVGAGI. The DNA of the CDR3 is TGTGCCAGCAGTGGGCTCTTTCACGGTCGGGGGGAAGCTTTCTTT. This codes for CASSGLFHGRGEAFF.

This chain uses TRBV5-4 with TRBJ1-2; TRBD1 agrees at 7 bases. V lost 4 bases, J lost 2 bases, and 8 bases stayed unmatched. Germline V lookup: CDR1 SGHNT, CDR2 YYREEE (reference sequence). This CDR3 region has 15 residues. As DNA, the CDR3 is TGTGCCAGCAGCCTTTATTCACAGGGGAACTATGGCTACACCTTC. It yields the protein CASSLYSQGNYGYTF.

The rearrangement links TRBV28 to TRBJ1-5; 9 bases map to TRBD1. J was trimmed by 2 bases and V by 3 bases; bases with no gene match: 2. Germline CDR1 MDHEN, CDR2 SYDVKM. CDR3 length equals 15 residues. CDR3 in DNA: TGTGCCAGCAGTTTCCGGGACAGGGGCAATCAGCCCCAGCATTTT. Translating it yields CASSFRDRGNQPQHF.

V and J are TRBV11-3 and TRBJ2-2; D is perhaps TRBD2 (5 bases). This CDR3 contains 16 residues. Per the germline V gene, CDR1 is SGHNT and CDR2 is YENEEA. V was trimmed by 4 bases and J by 5 bases, leaving 17 bases between them. In nucleotides, the CDR3 is TGTGCCAGCAGCTCCCCGTTAGTGCCGGGGACCGGGGAGCTGTTTTTT. This sequence encodes CASSSPLVPGTGELFF.

CDR3 nucleotides: TGTGCCACCAGCACACAGGGGCGGGGGAACACTGAAGCTTTCTTT. Amino acid sequence: CATSTQGRGNTEAFF. The chain links TRBV15 to TRBJ1-1; TRBD1 aligns across 7 bases. Trimming took 4 bases from V and 1 from J; bases not matched to a gene: 6. CDR1 LNHNV and CDR2 YYDKDF come from the germline V gene (reference sequence). CDR3 length: 15 residues.

The chain uses TRBV2 and TRBJ2-6, with D tentatively TRBD2 (7 bases). Per germline, CDR1 SNHLY and CDR2 FYNNEI. The CDR3 length is 16 residues. Trimming removed 11 bases from V and 2 bases from J, with 19 bases in between. The CDR3 DNA is TGTGCCCCTAGAGGGGGAGGGAAAACTGGGGCCAACGTCCTGACTTTC. This codes for CAPRGGGKTGANVLTF.

The CDR3 loop reads CAWSPGTGELFF. As DNA, the CDR3 is TGTGCCTGGAGCCCGGGAACCGGGGAGCTGTTTTTT. The chain joins TRBV30 to TRBJ2-2, with D tentatively TRBD2 (5 bases). The germline V and J ends were trimmed by 3 bases and 5 bases, with 7 bases remaining between them. The germline V gene encodes CDR1 GTSNPN and CDR2 SVGIG (reference sequence). This CDR3 has 12 residues.

The chain links TRBV28 to TRBJ1-5; possibly TRBD1 for D (5 bases). Germline assignment: CDR1 MDHEN and CDR2 SYDVKM. This CDR3 contains 14 residues. The ends were cut back, 2 bases at V and 8 bases at J, with 13 bases in the middle. The chain's CDR3 is CASSLAMGGKPQHF. The CDR3 DNA is TGTGCCAGCAGTTTAGCAATGGGGGGAAAGCCCCAGCATTTT.

The gene calls are TRBV7-9 and TRBJ2-1; perhaps TRBD2 as D (5 bases). The CDR3 sequence is 12 residues long. Trimming took 1 base from V and 9 from J, leaving 7 bases between them. Germline assignment: CDR1 SEHNR and CDR2 FQNEAQ (reference sequence). Written as DNA, the CDR3 is TGTGCCAGCAGCTTAGGAGGGTCTGAGCAGTTCTTC. Translated, it gives CASSLGGSEQFF. The whole variable domain, filled in from reference TRBV7-9 and TRBJ2-1, reads DTGVSQNPRHKITKRGQNVTFRCDPISEHNRLYWYRQTLGQGPEFLTYFQNEAQLEKSRLLSDRFSAERPKGSFSTLEIQRTEQGDSAMYLCASSLGGSEQFFGPGTRLTVL.

CDR3 coding DNA: TGCGCCAGCAGCCCACCGGGACAGGGGCAGTTCTTC. It is translated as CASSPPGQGQFF. V gene TRBV4-1 combines with J gene TRBJ2-1; 9 bases align to TRBD1. The CDR3 has 12 residues. Germline-derived CDR1 and CDR2 are MGHRA and YSYEKL. Germline trimming cut 4 bases from V and 12 bases from J; bases unmatched to any gene: 4.